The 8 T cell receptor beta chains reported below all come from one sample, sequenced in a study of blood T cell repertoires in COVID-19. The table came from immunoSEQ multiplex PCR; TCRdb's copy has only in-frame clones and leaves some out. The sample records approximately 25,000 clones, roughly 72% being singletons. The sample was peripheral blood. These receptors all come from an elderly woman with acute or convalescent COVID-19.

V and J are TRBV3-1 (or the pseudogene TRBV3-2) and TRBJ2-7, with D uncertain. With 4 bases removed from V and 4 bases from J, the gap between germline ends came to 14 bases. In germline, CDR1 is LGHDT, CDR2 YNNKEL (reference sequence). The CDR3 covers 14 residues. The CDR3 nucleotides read TGTGCCAGCAGCCTGTCCAAATCGCGATACGAGCAGTACTTC. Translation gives CASSLSKSRYEQYF.

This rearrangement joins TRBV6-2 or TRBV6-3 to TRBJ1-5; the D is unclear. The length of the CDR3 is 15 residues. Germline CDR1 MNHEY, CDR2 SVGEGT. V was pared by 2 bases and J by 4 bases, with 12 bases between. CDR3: CASSYSGVRNQPQHF. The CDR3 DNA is TGTGCCAGCAGTTACAGCGGGGTTAGGAATCAGCCCCAGCATTTT.

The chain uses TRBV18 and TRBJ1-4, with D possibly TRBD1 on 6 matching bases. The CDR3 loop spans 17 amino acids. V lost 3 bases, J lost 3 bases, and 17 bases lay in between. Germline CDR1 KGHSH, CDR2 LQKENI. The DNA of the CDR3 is TGTGCCAGCTCACCTGCGGGGGGCCTCATGGCTAATGAAAAACTGTTTTTT. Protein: CASSPAGGLMANEKLFF. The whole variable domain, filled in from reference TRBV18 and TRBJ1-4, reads NAGVMQNPRHLVRRRGQEARLRCSPMKGHSHVYWYRQLPEEGLKFMVYLQKENIIDESGMPKERFSAEFPKEGPSILRIQQVVRGDSAAYFCASSPAGGLMANEKLFFGSGTQLSVL.

CDR3 residues: CASTDNRGSNQPQHF. CDR3 sequence (DNA): TGTGCCAGCACCGATAACAGGGGTAGCAATCAGCCCCAGCATTTT. The chain links TRBV6-6 to TRBJ1-5; 7 bases align to TRBD1. Losses at the gene ends were 7 bases for V and 0 bases for J; bases not matched to a gene: 6. The CDR3 is 15 amino acids. Per the germline V gene, CDR1 is MNHNY and CDR2 is SVGAGI (reference sequence).

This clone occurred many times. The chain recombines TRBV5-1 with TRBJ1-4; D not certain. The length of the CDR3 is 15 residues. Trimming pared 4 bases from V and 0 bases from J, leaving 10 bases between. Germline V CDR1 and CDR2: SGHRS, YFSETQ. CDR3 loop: CASSRTTSTNEKLFF. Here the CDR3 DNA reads TGCGCCAGCAGCAGAACCACATCAACTAATGAAAAACTGTTTTTT.

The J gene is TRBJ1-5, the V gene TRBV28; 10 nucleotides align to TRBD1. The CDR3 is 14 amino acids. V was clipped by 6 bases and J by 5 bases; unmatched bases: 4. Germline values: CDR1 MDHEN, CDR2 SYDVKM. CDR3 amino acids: CASSRGQGYQPQHF. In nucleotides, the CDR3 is TGTGCCAGCAGCCGGGGACAGGGGTATCAGCCCCAGCATTTT.

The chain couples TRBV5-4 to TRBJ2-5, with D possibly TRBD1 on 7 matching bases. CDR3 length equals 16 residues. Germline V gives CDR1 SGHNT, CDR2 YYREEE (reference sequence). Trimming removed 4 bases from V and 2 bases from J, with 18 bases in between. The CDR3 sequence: CASSQGPGGRQETQYF. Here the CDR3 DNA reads TGTGCCAGCAGCCAGGGGCCAGGGGGGAGACAAGAGACCCAGTACTTC. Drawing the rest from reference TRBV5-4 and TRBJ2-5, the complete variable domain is ETGVTQSPTHLIKTRGQQVTLRCSSQSGHNTVSWYQQALGQGPQFIFQYYREEENGRGNFPPRFSGLQFPNYSSELNVNALELDDSALYLCASSQGPGGRQETQYFGPGTRLLVL.

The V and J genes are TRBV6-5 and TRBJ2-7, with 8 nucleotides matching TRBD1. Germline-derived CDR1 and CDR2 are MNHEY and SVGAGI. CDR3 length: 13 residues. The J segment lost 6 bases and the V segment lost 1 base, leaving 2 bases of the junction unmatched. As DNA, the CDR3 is TGTGCCAGCAGTTACTTAGGACAGGGCGAGCAGTACTTC. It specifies CASSYLGQGEQYF.